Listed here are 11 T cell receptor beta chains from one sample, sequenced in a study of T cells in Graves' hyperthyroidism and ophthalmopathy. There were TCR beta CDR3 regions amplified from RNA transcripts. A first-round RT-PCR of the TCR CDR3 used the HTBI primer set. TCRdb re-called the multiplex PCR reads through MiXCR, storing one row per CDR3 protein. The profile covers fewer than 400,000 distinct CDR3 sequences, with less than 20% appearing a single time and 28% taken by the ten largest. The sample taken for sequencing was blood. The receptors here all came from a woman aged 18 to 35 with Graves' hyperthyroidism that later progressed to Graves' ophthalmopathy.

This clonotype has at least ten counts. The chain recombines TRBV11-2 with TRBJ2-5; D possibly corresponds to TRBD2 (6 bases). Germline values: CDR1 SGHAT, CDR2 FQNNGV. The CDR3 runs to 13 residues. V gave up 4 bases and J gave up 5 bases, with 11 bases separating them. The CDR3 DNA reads TGTGCCAGCAGCTCCGGGAGCGTGGAGACCCAGTACTTC. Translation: CASSSGSVETQYF.

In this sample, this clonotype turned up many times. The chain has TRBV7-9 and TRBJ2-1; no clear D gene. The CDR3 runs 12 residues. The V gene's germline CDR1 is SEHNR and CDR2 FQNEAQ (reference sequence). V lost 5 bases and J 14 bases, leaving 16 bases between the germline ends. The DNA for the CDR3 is TGTGCCAGCAGCGCCCCGGGTCTTGGGGAGTTCTTC. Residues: CASSAPGLGEFF.

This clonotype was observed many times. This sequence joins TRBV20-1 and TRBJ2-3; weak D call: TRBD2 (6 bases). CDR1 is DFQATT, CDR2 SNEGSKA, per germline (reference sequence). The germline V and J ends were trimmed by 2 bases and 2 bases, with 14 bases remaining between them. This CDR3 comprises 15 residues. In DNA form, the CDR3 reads TGCAGTGCTAGAAGGCAGAGGACTATCACAGATACGCAGTATTTT. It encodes CSARRQRTITDTQYF.

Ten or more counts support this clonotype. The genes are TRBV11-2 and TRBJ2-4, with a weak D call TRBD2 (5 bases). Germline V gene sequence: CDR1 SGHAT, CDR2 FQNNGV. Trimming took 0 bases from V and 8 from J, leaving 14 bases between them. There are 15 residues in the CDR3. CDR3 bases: TGTGCCAGCAGCTTAGATCTGGAAACGGGATACATTCAGTACTTC. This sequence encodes CASSLDLETGYIQYF.

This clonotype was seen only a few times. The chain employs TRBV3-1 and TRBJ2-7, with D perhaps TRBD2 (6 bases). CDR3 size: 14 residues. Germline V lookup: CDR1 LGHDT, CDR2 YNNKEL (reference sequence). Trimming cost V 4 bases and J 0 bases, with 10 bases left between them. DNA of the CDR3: TGTGCCAGCAGCCGGGACTTAACCTCCTACGAGCAGTACTTC. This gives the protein CASSRDLTSYEQYF.

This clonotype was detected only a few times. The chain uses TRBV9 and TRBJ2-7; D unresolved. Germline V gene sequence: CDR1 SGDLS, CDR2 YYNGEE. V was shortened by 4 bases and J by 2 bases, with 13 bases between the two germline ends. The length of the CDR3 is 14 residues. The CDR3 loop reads CASSPPFRPYEQYF. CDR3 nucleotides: TGTGCCAGCAGCCCCCCGTTTAGACCCTACGAGCAGTACTTC.

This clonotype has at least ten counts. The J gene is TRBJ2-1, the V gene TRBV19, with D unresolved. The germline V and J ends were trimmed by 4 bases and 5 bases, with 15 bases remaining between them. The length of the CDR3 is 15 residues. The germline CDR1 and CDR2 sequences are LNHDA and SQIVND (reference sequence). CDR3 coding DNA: TGTGCCAGTAGTAAGGCAGGTTACGAGAACAATGAGCAGTTCTTC. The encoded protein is CASSKAGYENNEQFF.

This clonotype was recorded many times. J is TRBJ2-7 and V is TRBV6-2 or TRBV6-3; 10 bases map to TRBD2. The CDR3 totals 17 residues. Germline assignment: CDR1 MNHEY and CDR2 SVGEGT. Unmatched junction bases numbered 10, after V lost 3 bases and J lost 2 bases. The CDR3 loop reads CASSYSIAGGPTYEQYF. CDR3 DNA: TGTGCCAGCAGTTATTCAATAGCGGGAGGACCAACCTACGAGCAGTACTTC.

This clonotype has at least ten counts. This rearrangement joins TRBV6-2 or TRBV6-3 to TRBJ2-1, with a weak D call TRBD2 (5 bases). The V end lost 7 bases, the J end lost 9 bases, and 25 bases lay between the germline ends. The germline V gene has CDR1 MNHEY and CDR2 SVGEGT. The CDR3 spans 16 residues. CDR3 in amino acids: CASTPDGRLPAPEQFF. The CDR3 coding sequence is TGTGCCAGCACCCCCGATGGGAGACTACCAGCGCCTGAGCAGTTCTTC.

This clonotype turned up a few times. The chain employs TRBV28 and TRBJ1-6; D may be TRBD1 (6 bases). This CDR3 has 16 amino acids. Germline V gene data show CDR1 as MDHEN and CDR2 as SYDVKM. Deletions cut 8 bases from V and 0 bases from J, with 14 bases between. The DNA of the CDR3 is TGTGCCAGCCGTGGGGGGCTTAGCTCCTATAATTCACCCCTCCACTTT. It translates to CASRGGLSSYNSPLHF. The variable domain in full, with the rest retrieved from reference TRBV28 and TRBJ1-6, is DVKVTQSSRYLVKRTGEKVFLECVQDMDHENMFWYRQDPGLGLRLIYFSYDVKMKEKGDIPEGYSVSREKKERFSLILESASTNQTSMYLCASRGGLSSYNSPLHFGNGTRLTVT.

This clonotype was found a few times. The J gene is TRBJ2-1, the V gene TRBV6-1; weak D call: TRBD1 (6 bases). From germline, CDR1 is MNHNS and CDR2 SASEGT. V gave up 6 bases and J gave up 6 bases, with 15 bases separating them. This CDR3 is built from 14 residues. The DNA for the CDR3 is TGTGCCAGCAGCCCGGGACAAGGTTTCAATGAGCAGTTCTTC. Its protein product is CASSPGQGFNEQFF.